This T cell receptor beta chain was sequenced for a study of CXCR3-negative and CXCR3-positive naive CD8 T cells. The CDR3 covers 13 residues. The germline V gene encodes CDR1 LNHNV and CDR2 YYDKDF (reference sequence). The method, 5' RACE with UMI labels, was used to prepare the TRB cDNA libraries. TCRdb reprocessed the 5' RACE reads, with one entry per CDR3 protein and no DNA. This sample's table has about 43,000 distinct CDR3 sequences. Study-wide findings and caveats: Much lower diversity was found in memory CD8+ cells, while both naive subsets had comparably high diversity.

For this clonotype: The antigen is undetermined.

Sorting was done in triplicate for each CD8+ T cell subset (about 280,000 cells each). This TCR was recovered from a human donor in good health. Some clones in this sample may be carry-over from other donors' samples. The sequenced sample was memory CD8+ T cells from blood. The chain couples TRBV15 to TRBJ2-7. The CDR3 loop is CATSSGGDLEQYF.